The clone carrying this T cell receptor (beta chain) has just a few counts. Its antigen is still unknown. The data were obtained in a study of beta chain features in type 1 diabetes. Study results and caveats: Whatever favoring of shorter templates PCR might show would apply equally to patients and controls. Small HLA sub-analyses could not settle whether HLA shapes TCRB rearrangement.

Investigators reverse transcribed all isolated RNA, so they sequenced expressed TCRB transcripts. Only in-frame clones appear in the TCRdb table, and some are missing; sequencing was by immunoSEQ multiplex PCR. This sample has around 280,000 clones; 7.5% to 9.5% occur once, and the top ten carry 0.9% to 1.2%. This clonotype was obtained from a woman between 18 and 29 years old in good health. The sample comprised central memory CD4+ T cells from blood.

As DNA, the CDR3 is TGTGCCGCCAGCAGAGGTACGGGGCAAAACATTCAGTACTTC. Translating it yields CAASRGTGQNIQYF. The chain joins TRBV6-1 to TRBJ2-4; D possibly matches TRBD1 or TRBD2 (5 bases each). V was cut by 11 bases and J by 5 bases, with 19 bases left in between. The CDR3 consists of 14 residues. The V gene's germline CDR1 is MNHNS and CDR2 SASEGT.